Below are 25 T cell receptor beta chains sequenced from a single sample in a study of response to subunit inactivated influenza vaccine. TCRdb recomputed calls from the RT-PCR reads with MiXCR, one row per CDR3 protein. The repertoire has fewer than 700,000 distinct CDR3 sequences, 13% of them found once; the top ten carry 10% to 15%. Sequences were derived from PBMCs from blood, sampled 35 to 45 days after vaccination. These receptors were obtained from a middle-aged man who received an inactivated influenza vaccine.

This clonotype occurred a few times. The V call is TRBV6-1, the J call TRBJ2-5; 8 bases align to TRBD2. The CDR3 loop spans 15 amino acids. Germline V gene sequence: CDR1 MNHNS, CDR2 SASEGT. J was trimmed by 0 bases and V by 6 bases; bases with no gene match: 6. CDR3 coding DNA: TGTGCCAGCAGCCAAGCGGGAGCCCACCAAGAGACCCAGTACTTC. Residues: CASSQAGAHQETQYF.

V is TRBV28 and J is TRBJ2-7; 9 bases are shared with TRBD2. This CDR3 is 18 amino acids long. From germline, CDR1 is MDHEN and CDR2 SYDVKM. J lost 0 bases, V lost 7 bases, and 16 bases had no gene match. CDR3 amino acids: CASIPGLADKISSYEQYF. CDR3 sequence (DNA): TGTGCCAGCATACCGGGACTAGCTGATAAAATAAGCTCCTACGAGCAGTACTTC.

This clonotype was found many times. V is TRBV29-1 and J is TRBJ2-7; TRBD2 agrees at 9 bases. The CDR3 sequence is 15 residues long. Unmatched junction bases numbered 11, after V lost 7 bases and J lost 1 base. CDR1 is SQVTM and CDR2 is ANQGSEA in the germline V gene. The CDR3 bases are TGCAGCGCTGGAGGGAGTAGCGGGAGATCCTACGAGCAGTACTTC. Translating it yields CSAGGSSGRSYEQYF.

This clonotype was counted only a few times. This chain joins TRBV7-2 and TRBJ1-2, with 9 bases fitting TRBD1. V shed 5 bases, J shed 7 bases, and the junction held 11 bases outside the gene matches. The CDR3 is 15 residues long. Germline V gene sequence: CDR1 SGHTA, CDR2 FQGNSA. The CDR3 protein is CASSIGTGWKRGYTF. CDR3 bases: TGTGCCAGCAGCATCGGGACAGGGTGGAAACGTGGCTACACCTTC.

The V gene is TRBV4-3, the J gene TRBJ2-4; TRBD2 matches 8 bases. V lost 3 bases and J lost 7; bases outside the gene matches: 5. The germline gives CDR1 LGHNA, CDR2 YSLEER. CDR3 length equals 14 residues. For the CDR3, the DNA is TGCGCCAGCAGCCAGAGCGGGAGCGGCAACATTCAGTACTTC. As protein: CASSQSGSGNIQYF.

This clonotype was found a few times. The V gene is TRBV6-1, the J gene TRBJ1-2; D gene ambiguous. V was trimmed by 9 bases and J by 8 bases, leaving 7 bases between them. The CDR3 runs 9 residues. The germline V gene encodes CDR1 MNHNS and CDR2 SASEGT. This CDR3 reads CARRTGYTF. The CDR3 DNA reads TGTGCCAGACGAACCGGCTACACCTTC.

This chain joins TRBV5-6 and TRBJ2-7; no clear D gene. Trimming took off 1 base at V and 2 bases at J, with 13 bases between the two ends. CDR3 length equals 15 residues. Germline V gives CDR1 SGHDT, CDR2 YYEEEE. DNA of the CDR3: TGTGCCAGCAGCTTGTATGGGGAAGCCACCTACGAGCAGTACTTC. Translated, it gives CASSLYGEATYEQYF.

The V and J genes are TRBV10-3 and TRBJ1-1; D gene ambiguous. Deletions cut 10 bases from V and 1 base from J, with 13 bases between. The germline gives CDR1 ENHRY, CDR2 SYGVKD. The CDR3 extends over 13 amino acids. DNA for the CDR3: TGTGCCACTAAACAGACTACGAACACTGAAGCTTTCTTT. It translates to CATKQTTNTEAFF.

The chain couples TRBV21-1 to TRBJ2-7. TRBV21-1 is annotated as a pseudogene. This CDR3 contains 9 residues. CDR3 in DNA: TGTGCCCGGAAAGGCGAGCAGTACTTC. Translating it yields CARKGEQYF.

This clonotype has only one observation. The V and J genes are TRBV12-3 or TRBV12-4 and TRBJ1-5; D remains unclear. Trimming removed 5 bases at V and 1 base at J, with 15 bases between. CDR3 length: 16 residues. CDR3 sequence reads: CASSPGESQSNQPQHF. In nucleotides, the CDR3 is TGTGCCAGCAGTCCTGGGGAGAGTCAGAGCAATCAGCCCCAGCATTTT.

This clonotype was recorded many times. CDR3 sequence (DNA): TGTGCCAGCAGTCGGCTGGGCCAGACAGGGGTTGAATATCAGCCCCAGCATTTT. Its protein product is CASSRLGQTGVEYQPQHF. This chain connects TRBV28 to TRBJ1-5; 8 bases are a match to TRBD1. Germline lookup yields CDR1 MDHEN and CDR2 SYDVKM. The CDR3 loop spans 18 amino acids. V was clipped by 5 bases and J by 5 bases; unmatched bases: 17.

This clonotype was detected ten times or more. The chain combines TRBV20-1 with TRBJ2-4; 11 bases map to TRBD2. This CDR3 contains 13 residues. The germline CDR1 and CDR2 sequences are DFQATT and SNEGSKA (reference sequence). J was trimmed by 13 bases and V by 2 bases; bases with no gene match: 7. CDR3 in DNA: TGCAGTGCTAGACCCCGGACTAGCGGGTCACAGTACTTC. Its protein product is CSARPRTSGSQYF.

The chain joins TRBV6-6 to TRBJ2-2; D is unresolved. The CDR3 has 13 residues. The germline V gene has CDR1 MNHNY and CDR2 SVGAGI (reference sequence). Trimming stripped 9 bases from V and 6 bases from J, with 14 bases between. The CDR3 DNA is TGTGCCAGATTAAACCTCGGGTCCGGGGAGCTGTTTTTT. Its translation is CARLNLGSGELFF.

The chain is built from TRBV7-2 and TRBJ1-5, with D unresolved. CDR3 size: 12 residues. The ends were cut back, 5 bases at V and 3 bases at J, with 5 bases in the middle. The germline V gene encodes CDR1 SGHTA and CDR2 FQGNSA. The DNA of the CDR3 is TGTGCCAGCAGCGTTTACAATCAGCCCCAGCATTTT. It specifies CASSVYNQPQHF. The full variable domain, completed using reference TRBV7-2 and TRBJ1-5, is GAGVSQSPSNKVTEKGKDVELRCDPISGHTALYWYRQSLGQGLEFLIYFQGNSAPDKSGLPSDRFSAERTGGSVSTLTIQRTQQEDSAVYLCASSVYNQPQHFGDGTRLSIL.

To note about this clonotype: At one end the junction does not follow the germline gene, possibly because of a read error. This chain links TRBV6-5 with TRBJ2-1; 8 bases match TRBD2. Germline V gene sequence: CDR1 MNHEY, CDR2 SVGAGI. The CDR3 is made up of 16 amino acids. CDR3 coding DNA: TGTGCCAGCAGTAACTCGAATAGCGGGACCTACAATGAGCAGTTCTTC. Translated, it gives CASSNSNSGTYNEQFF.

This clonotype was seen at least ten times. This chain links TRBV7-2 with TRBJ2-5; 12 nucleotides line up with TRBD2. The CDR3 has 18 residues. Germline V gives CDR1 SGHTA, CDR2 FQGNSA. The ends lost 0 bases at V and 5 bases at J; junction bases unmatched: 10. The CDR3 DNA reads as TGTGCCAGCAGCTTAGCCCCCTATGGACTAGCGGGAATGGAGACCCAGTACTTC. Its protein product is CASSLAPYGLAGMETQYF.

This clonotype was detected ten times or more. The chain couples TRBV20-1 to TRBJ1-6; D might be TRBD1 (6 bases). Germline V CDR1 and CDR2: DFQATT, SNEGSKA (reference sequence). This CDR3 comprises 14 residues. Trimming took 6 bases from V and 6 from J, leaving 15 bases between them. Written as DNA, the CDR3 is TGCAGTGCAACCCCCGGGACAATTAATTCACCCCTCCACTTT. Translation: CSATPGTINSPLHF.

Ten or more counts support this clonotype. CDR3 protein: CASSIDRVNEQFF. The CDR3 nucleotides are TGTGCCAGTAGTATAGACAGGGTGAATGAGCAGTTCTTC. The chain employs TRBV19 and TRBJ2-1; maybe TRBD1 (5 bases). The germline V gene has CDR1 LNHDA and CDR2 SQIVND (reference sequence). V lost 0 bases and J lost 7, with 7 bases in between. This CDR3 comprises 13 residues.

This rearrangement joins TRBV6-2 or TRBV6-3 to TRBJ2-2, with 10 positions matching TRBD2. V dropped 2 bases and J dropped 6; count of bases not matched to a gene: 6. CDR1 and CDR2 (germline): MNHEY, SVGEGT. The CDR3 has 16 amino acids. CDR3: CASSYRVAGGPGELFF. For the CDR3, the DNA is TGTGCCAGCAGTTACCGTGTAGCGGGAGGTCCCGGGGAGCTGTTTTTT.

The chain combines TRBV12-3 or TRBV12-4 with TRBJ2-7, with D unresolved. The CDR3 spans 13 residues. V shed 6 bases and J shed 0 bases, with 9 bases lying between them. CDR3 sequence reads: CASSQRVSYEQYF. DNA for the CDR3: TGTGCCAGCAGCCAAAGGGTCTCCTACGAGCAGTACTTC.

This clonotype occurred a few times. This rearrangement joins TRBV12-3 or TRBV12-4 to TRBJ2-1; D remains unclear. CDR3 size: 12 residues. Trimming cost V 5 bases and J 8 bases, with 10 bases left between them. CDR3 sequence: CASSRDKDEQFF. The CDR3 DNA reads TGTGCCAGCAGTAGAGACAAGGATGAGCAGTTCTTC.

The rearrangement uses TRBV4-2 and TRBJ2-5; D is ambiguous. Germline CDR1 LGHNA, CDR2 YNFKEQ. The CDR3 contains 17 residues. The V and J ends lost 1 base and 2 bases respectively, with 17 bases between them. This CDR3 is CASSQVVASGGQETQYF. The CDR3 bases are TGTGCCAGCAGCCAAGTAGTTGCATCGGGCGGACAAGAGACCCAGTACTTC.

V is TRBV28 and J is TRBJ2-1, with unresolved D. The germline CDR1 and CDR2 sequences are MDHEN and SYDVKM. The CDR3 loop spans 14 amino acids. Trimming removed 8 bases from V and 4 bases from J, with 15 bases in between. For the CDR3, the DNA is TGTGCCAGCCATCTGTCAGTAGCTTACAATGAGCAGTTCTTC. Translated: CASHLSVAYNEQFF.

This clonotype occurred many times. V is TRBV7-9 and J is TRBJ2-3; 7 nucleotides align to TRBD2. V was clipped by 6 bases and J by 4 bases; unmatched bases: 7. This CDR3 is 14 amino acids long. Germline CDR1 reads SEHNR; CDR2 reads FQNEAQ (reference sequence). The CDR3 here is CASSLRTRSDTQYF. CDR3 DNA: TGTGCCAGCAGTCTAAGGACTAGATCAGATACGCAGTATTTT. Full variable domain (remainder filled in from reference TRBV7-9 and TRBJ2-3): DTGVSQNPRHKITKRGQNVTFRCDPISEHNRLYWYRQTLGQGPEFLTYFQNEAQLEKSRLLSDRFSAERPKGSFSTLEIQRTEQGDSAMYLCASSLRTRSDTQYFGPGTRLTVL.

This clonotype was detected ten times or more. V gene TRBV10-1 combines with J gene TRBJ2-2; D may be TRBD2 (7 bases). The V end lost 1 base, the J end lost 5 bases, and 11 bases lay between the germline ends. CDR1 and CDR2 from the germline V gene are WNHNN and SYGVQD (reference sequence). This CDR3 has 15 amino acids. CDR3 amino acids: CASSEWGGKTGELFF. In DNA, the CDR3 is TGCGCCAGCAGTGAGTGGGGGGGCAAGACCGGGGAGCTGTTTTTT.